This TCR beta chain stems from a study of identical twins' blood T cells. TCRdb ran MiXCR on the 5' RACE reads and lists one entry per CDR3 protein. The sample shows hundreds of thousands of distinct CDR3 sequences, under 30% of them seen only once. This clonotype was counted only a few times. V was cut by 3 bases and J by 4 bases, with 12 bases left in between. CDR3 size: 13 residues. Looked up from germline, CDR1 is SQVTM and CDR2 is ANQGSEA. This TCR came from a woman aged 18 to 55 in good health. This chain links TRBV29-1 with TRBJ2-5, with D tentatively TRBD2 (5 bases). The sequencing sample was made of PBMCs. The CDR3 coding sequence is TGCAGCGTTGACAGAGGGAGAGGAGAGACCCAGTACTTC. Protein product: CSVDRGRGETQYF.